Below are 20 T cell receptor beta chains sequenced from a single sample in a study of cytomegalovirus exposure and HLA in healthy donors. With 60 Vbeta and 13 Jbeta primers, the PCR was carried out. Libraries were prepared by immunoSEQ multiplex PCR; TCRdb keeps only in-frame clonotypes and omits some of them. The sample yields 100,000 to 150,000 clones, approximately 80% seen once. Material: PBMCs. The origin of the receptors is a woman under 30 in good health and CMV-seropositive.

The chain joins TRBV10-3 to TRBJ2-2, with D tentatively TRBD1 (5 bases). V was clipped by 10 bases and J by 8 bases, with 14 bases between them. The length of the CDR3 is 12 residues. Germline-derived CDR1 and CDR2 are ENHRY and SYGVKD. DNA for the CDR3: TGTGCCAGCAGGGTTCTGAGTGGGGAGCTGTTTTTT. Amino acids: CASRVLSGELFF.

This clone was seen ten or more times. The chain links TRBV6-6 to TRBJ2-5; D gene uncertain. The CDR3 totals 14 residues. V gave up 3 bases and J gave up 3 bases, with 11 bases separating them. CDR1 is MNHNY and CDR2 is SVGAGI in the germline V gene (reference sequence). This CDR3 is CASSYWQVKETQYF. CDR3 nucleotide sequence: TGTGCCAGCAGTTATTGGCAGGTTAAAGAGACCCAGTACTTC.

The CDR3 spells CASSQTGGAYSPLHF. Here the CDR3 DNA reads TGTGCCAGCAGCCAGACAGGGGGCGCGTATTCACCCCTCCACTTT. V gene TRBV6-6 combines with J gene TRBJ1-6, with 10 bases lining up with TRBD1. The ends lost 6 bases at V and 8 bases at J; junction bases unmatched: 7. The CDR3 is 15 amino acids. Per germline, CDR1 MNHNY and CDR2 SVGAGI (reference sequence).

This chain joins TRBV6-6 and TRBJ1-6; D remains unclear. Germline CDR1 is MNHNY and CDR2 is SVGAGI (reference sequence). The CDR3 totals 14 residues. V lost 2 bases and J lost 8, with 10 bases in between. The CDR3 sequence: CASSYGQKDSPLHF. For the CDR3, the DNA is TGTGCCAGCAGTTACGGCCAGAAAGATTCACCCCTCCACTTT.

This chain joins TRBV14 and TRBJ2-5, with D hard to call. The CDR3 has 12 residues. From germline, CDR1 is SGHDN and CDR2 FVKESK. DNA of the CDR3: TGTGCGTATGAGCAGGCCCCGACGAGTCCGTACTTC. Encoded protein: CAYEQAPTSPYF. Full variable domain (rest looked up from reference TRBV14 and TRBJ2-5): EAGVTQFPSHSVIEKGQTVTLRCDPISGHDNLYWYRRVMGKEIKFLLHFVKESKQDESGMPNNRFLAERTGGTYSTLKVQPAELEDSGVYFCAYEQAPTSPYFGPGTRLLVL.

CDR3 protein: CASNQGGESRNTIYF. In DNA, the CDR3 is TGTGCCAGCAATCAAGGGGGGGAATCCCGGAACACCATATATTTT. The chain carries TRBV9 and TRBJ1-3, with D possibly matching TRBD1 (6 bases). V was cut by 6 bases and J by 7 bases, with 20 bases left in between. The CDR3 runs 15 residues. Germline CDR1 SGDLS, CDR2 YYNGEE. Together with reference TRBV9 and TRBJ1-3, the CDR3 gives the full variable domain: DSGVTQTPKHLITATGQRVTLRCSPRSGDLSVYWYQQSLDQGLQFLIQYYNGEERAKGNILERFSAQQFPDLHSELNLSSLELGDSALYFCASNQGGESRNTIYFGEGSWLTVV.

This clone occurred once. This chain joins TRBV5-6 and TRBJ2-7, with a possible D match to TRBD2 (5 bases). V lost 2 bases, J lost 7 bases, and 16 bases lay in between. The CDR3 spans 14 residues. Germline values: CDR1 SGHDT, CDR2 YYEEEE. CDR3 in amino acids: CASSFGRPSGEQYF. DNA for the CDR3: TGTGCCAGCAGCTTCGGCAGGCCATCGGGGGAGCAGTACTTC.

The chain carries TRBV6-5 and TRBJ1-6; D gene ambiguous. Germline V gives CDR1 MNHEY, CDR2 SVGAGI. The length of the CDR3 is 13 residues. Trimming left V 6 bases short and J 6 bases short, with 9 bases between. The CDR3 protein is CASSSGANSPLHF. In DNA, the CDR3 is TGTGCCAGCAGCTCGGGTGCTAATTCACCCCTCCACTTT.

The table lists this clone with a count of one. The CDR3 loop is CATRSGQLYNEQFF. As DNA, the CDR3 is TGTGCCACTAGGTCGGGACAGCTCTACAATGAGCAGTTCTTC. The chain combines TRBV7-9 with TRBJ2-1; TRBD1 matches 7 bases. Germline V CDR1 and CDR2: SEHNR, FQNEAQ (reference sequence). The junction had 9 bases not matched to a gene; V was cut back by 10 bases and J by 3 bases. This CDR3 region has 14 residues.

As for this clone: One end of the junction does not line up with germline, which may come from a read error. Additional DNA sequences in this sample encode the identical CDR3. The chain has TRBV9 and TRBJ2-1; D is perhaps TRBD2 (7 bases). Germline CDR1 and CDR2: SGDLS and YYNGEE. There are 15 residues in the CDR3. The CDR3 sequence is CASSVDGGQYNEQFF. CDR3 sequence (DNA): TGTGCCAGCAGCGTAGACGGGGGGCAGTACAATGAGCAATTCTTC.

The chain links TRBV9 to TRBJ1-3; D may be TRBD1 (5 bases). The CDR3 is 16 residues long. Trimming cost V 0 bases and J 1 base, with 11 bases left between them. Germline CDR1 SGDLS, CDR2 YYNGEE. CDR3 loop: CASSVGGLASGNTIYF. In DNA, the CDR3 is TGTGCCAGCAGCGTAGGGGGACTAGCGTCTGGAAACACCATATATTTT.

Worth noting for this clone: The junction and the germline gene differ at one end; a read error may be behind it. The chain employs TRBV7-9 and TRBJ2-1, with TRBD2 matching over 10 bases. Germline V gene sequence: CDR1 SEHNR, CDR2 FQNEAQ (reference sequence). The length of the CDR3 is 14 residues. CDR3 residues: CSSSPGTSDNEQFF. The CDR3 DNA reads TGTTCCAGCAGCCCCGGGACTAGCGACAATGAGCAGTTCTTC.

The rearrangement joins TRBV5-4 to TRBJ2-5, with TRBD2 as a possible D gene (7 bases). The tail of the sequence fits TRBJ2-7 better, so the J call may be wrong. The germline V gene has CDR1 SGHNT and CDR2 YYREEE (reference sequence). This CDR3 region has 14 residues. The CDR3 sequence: CASSLKGGAYEQYF. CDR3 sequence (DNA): TGTGCCAGCAGCTTGAAGGGGGGGGCCTACGAGCAGTACTTC.

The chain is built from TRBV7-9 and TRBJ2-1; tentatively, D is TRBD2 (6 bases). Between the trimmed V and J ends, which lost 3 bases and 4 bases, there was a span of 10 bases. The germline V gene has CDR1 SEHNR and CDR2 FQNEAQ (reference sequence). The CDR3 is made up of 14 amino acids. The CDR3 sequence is CASSFRGLYNEQFF. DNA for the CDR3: TGTGCCAGCAGCTTTCGGGGGTTGTACAATGAGCAGTTCTTC.

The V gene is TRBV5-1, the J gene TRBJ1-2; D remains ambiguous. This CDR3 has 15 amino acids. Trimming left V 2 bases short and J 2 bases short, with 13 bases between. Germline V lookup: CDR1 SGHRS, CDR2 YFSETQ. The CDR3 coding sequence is TGCGCCAGCAGCTTTTCCGGGTCACCCAACTATGGCTACACCTTC. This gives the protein CASSFSGSPNYGYTF.

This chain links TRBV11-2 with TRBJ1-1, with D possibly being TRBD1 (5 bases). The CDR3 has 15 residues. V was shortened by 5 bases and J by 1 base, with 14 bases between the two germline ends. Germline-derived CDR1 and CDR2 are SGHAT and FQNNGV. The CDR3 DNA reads TGTGCCAGCAGCCAGCTTGGGGCGACGAACACTGAAGCTTTCTTT. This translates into CASSQLGATNTEAFF.

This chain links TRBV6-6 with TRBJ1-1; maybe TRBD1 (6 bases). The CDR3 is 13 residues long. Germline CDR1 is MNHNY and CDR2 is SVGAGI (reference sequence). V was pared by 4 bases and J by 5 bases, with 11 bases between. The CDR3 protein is CASSSSGETEAFF. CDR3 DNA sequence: TGTGCCAGCAGTTCTTCAGGGGAGACTGAAGCTTTCTTT.

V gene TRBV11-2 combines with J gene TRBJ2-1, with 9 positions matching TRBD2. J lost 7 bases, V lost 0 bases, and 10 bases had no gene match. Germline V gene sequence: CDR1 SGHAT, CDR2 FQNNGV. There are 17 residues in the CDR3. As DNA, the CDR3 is TGTGCCAGCAGCTTAGACCCGGACTGGCGGGGGGGGAATGAGCAGTTCTTC. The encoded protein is CASSLDPDWRGGNEQFF.

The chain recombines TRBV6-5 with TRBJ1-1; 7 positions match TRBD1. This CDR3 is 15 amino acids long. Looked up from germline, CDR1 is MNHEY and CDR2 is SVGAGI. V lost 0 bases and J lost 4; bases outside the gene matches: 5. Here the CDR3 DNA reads TGTGCCAGCAGTTACTCGAAGGGGGCGGGCACTGAAGCTTTCTTT. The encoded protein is CASSYSKGAGTEAFF.

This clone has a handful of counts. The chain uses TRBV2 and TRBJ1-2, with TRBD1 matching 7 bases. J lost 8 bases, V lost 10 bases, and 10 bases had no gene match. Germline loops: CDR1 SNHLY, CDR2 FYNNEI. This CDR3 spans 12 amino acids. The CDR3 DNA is TGTGCCATCCACACAGGGGCTGGGGGCTACACCTTC. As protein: CAIHTGAGGYTF.